This T cell receptor beta chain was obtained from a study of CD8+CD57+ T cells in acquired aplastic anemia. Overall study: The study obtained an average of roughly 3 ug of DNA from sorted CD4+ and CD8+ cells. General study findings and limits: Patients were compared with controls for CD8+ Simpson's diversity, and no significant difference emerged.

Regarding this clonotype: Its target is unknown.

All sequencing subjects had displayed CD8+CD57+ cell expansion on flow cytometry. This CDR3 is 13 amino acids long. V lost 3 bases to trimming and J lost 7 bases; unmatched junction nucleotides: 5. Germline V gene data show CDR1 as LNHNV and CDR2 as YYDKDF (reference sequence). Using genomic DNA as the template, TCR beta VDJ and CDR3 profiling was carried out. Using its own MiXCR run on the reads, TCRdb lists one record per CDR3 protein. Of about 200,000 distinct CDR3 sequences in the sample, less than 60% were seen once. The rearrangement uses TRBV15 and TRBJ1-2; 7 positions match TRBD1. The origin of this receptor is a human donor with aplastic anemia. Sequencing used sorted CD4+, CD8+, or CD8+CD57+ T cells (not recorded which) from PBMCs. CDR3 nucleotide sequence: TGTGCCACCAGCAGCGACAGGGAAGGTGGCTACACCTTC. This codes for CATSSDREGGYTF. Full variable domain (remainder filled in from reference TRBV15 and TRBJ1-2): DAMVIQNPRYQVTQFGKPVTLSCSQTLNHNVMYWYQQKSSQAPKLLFHYYDKDFNNEADTPDNFQSRRPNTSFCFLDIRSPGLGDTAMYLCATSSDREGGYTFGSGTRLTVV.